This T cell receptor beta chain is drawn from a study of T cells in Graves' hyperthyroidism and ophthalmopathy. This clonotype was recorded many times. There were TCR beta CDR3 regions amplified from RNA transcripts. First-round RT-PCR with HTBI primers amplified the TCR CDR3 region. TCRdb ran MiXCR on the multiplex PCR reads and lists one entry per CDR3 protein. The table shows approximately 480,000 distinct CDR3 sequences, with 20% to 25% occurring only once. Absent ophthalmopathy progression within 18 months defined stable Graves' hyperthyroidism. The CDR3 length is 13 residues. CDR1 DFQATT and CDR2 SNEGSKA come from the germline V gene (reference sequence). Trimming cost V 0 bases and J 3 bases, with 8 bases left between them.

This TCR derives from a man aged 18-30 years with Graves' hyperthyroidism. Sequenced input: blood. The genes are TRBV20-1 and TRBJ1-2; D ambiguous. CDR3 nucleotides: TGCAGTGCTAGAGATGTGCGCGACTATGGCTACACCTTC. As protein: CSARDVRDYGYTF.